This T cell receptor (beta chain) was sequenced during a study of T-cell reconstitution after alpha-beta-depleted transplantation in children. Unique molecular identifiers were built into the TCRbeta library. From the PCR reads, TCRdb called clonotypes with MiXCR, one entry per CDR3 protein. This sample has 260,000 or so distinct CDR3 sequences, with 12% found just once. This CDR3 has 15 residues. V lost 1 base to trimming and J lost 5 bases, with 14 bases between them. CDR1 SGHTA and CDR2 FQGNSA come from the germline V gene. At least ten counts were recorded for this clonotype. The material sequenced was PBMCs from the stem cell graft donor, taken from the stem cell graft. The receptor was isolated from a human donor who donated a stem cell graft to a child with acute lymphoblastic leukemia. This rearrangement joins TRBV7-2 to TRBJ2-5; TRBD1 or TRBD2 may be the D gene (5 bases each). The CDR3 here is CASSLGFGDGETQYF. In nucleotides, the CDR3 is TGTGCCAGCAGCTTAGGATTTGGGGACGGGGAGACCCAGTACTTC.